This T cell receptor (beta chain) was sequenced in a study of human T cells and chemical hapten exposure. At least ten counts were recorded for this clonotype. A single record per CDR3 protein comes from TCRdb applying MiXCR to the RACE reads. The sample records more than 300,000 distinct CDR3 sequences, less than 6.5% being singletons. The time point was: pre-sensitization, week 0. The sample's treatment: therapeutic diphenylcyclopropenone sensitization with weekly scalp DPC. This TCR came from a woman aged 45-59 years with alopecia areata. Some clones in this sample may be carry-over from other donors' samples. The sample here was whole blood, taken in connection with sensitization to the hapten diphenylcyclopropenone (DPC).

In DNA, the CDR3 is TGCGCCAGCAGCCAAGGATCCGGGGGGGCAGTCGAGCAGTACTTC. As protein: CASSQGSGGAVEQYF. The rearrangement joins TRBV4-1 to TRBJ2-7; TRBD2 matches at 8 bases. This CDR3 is 15 amino acids long. Germline V gene data show CDR1 as MGHRA and CDR2 as YSYEKL. J gave up 6 bases and V 1 base, and 8 bases lay outside the gene matches.